A single sample is the source of the 5 T cell receptor beta chains below, sequenced in a study of blood T cell repertoires in COVID-19. TCRdb's table, derived via immunoSEQ multiplex PCR, lists solely in-frame clones and lacks some. The sample comprises under 75,000 clones, more than 60% of which are singletons, and about 5.5% rests with the top ten. Material: peripheral blood. Receptor source: a woman between 65 and 79 years old with acute or convalescent COVID-19.

V and J are TRBV10-2 and TRBJ1-6, with D unresolved. V was pared by 2 bases and J by 3 bases, with 5 bases between. The length of the CDR3 is 14 residues. The germline V gene has CDR1 WSHSY and CDR2 SAAADI. The DNA of the CDR3 is TGCGCCAGCAGTGAGCGGGGCTATAATTCACCCCTCCACTTT. This gives the protein CASSERGYNSPLHF.

This clone has only a few counts. V and J are TRBV24-1 and TRBJ1-2; TRBD1 is a possible D gene (6 bases). Germline CDR1 is KGHDR and CDR2 is SFDVKD. Trimming took 3 bases from V and 6 from J, leaving 13 bases between them. The CDR3 is 14 amino acids. Here the CDR3 DNA reads TGTGCCACCAGTGATATGTCAGGGGTCGATGGCTACACCTTC. Residues: CATSDMSGVDGYTF.

This clone was seen more than once but under ten times. The V and J genes are TRBV19 and TRBJ2-5, with 7 nucleotides matching TRBD1. J gave up 2 bases and V 10 bases, and 4 bases lay outside the gene matches. The length of the CDR3 is 12 residues. Germline-derived CDR1 and CDR2 are LNHDA and SQIVND (reference sequence). DNA for the CDR3: TGTGCCACTAGGGACAGACAAGAGACCCAGTACTTC. This encodes CATRDRQETQYF.

The V gene is TRBV28, the J gene TRBJ2-5; 7 nucleotides align to TRBD2. CDR3 length: 13 residues. V trimming: 3 bases; J trimming: 5 bases; junction bases outside the gene matches: 3. Germline loops: CDR1 MDHEN, CDR2 SYDVKM. CDR3 nucleotide sequence: TGTGCCAGCAGTTTCGGGGGGTCGGAGACCCAGTACTTC. This codes for CASSFGGSETQYF.

V is TRBV24-1 and J is TRBJ2-3, with TRBD2 matching over 8 bases. Germline V gene data show CDR1 as KGHDR and CDR2 as SFDVKD. The CDR3 totals 12 residues. The V and J ends lost 12 bases and 3 bases, in that order; junction bases with no gene match: 4. The CDR3 DNA sequence: TGTGCCGTCGGGGGGGCAACAGATACGCAGTATTTT. Amino acids: CAVGGATDTQYF.